The 6 T cell receptor beta chains below all came from one sample that was sequenced in a study of cytomegalovirus exposure and HLA in healthy donors. This PCR relied on a set of 60 Vbeta primers and 13 Jbeta primers. The repertoire was sequenced with immunoSEQ multiplex PCR; TCRdb's copy has only in-frame clones and lacks some. The sample includes 70,000 to 95,000 clones, around 82% of them seen just once. The specimen was PBMCs. These receptors all come from a male donor in good health and CMV-seronegative.

The chain is built from TRBV7-2 and TRBJ2-7; D not certain. This CDR3 region has 13 residues. Germline loops: CDR1 SGHTA, CDR2 FQGNSA. The germline V and J ends were trimmed by 5 bases and 6 bases, with 14 bases remaining between them. The chain's CDR3 is CASSQVILREQYF. The CDR3 region has the DNA TGTGCCAGCAGCCAGGTAATCCTCCGCGAGCAGTACTTC.

Of note for this clone: An end of the junction differs from the germline gene, which may be a read error. The gene calls are TRBV7-9 and TRBJ2-2; D call uncertain. From germline, CDR1 is SEHNR and CDR2 FQNEAQ (reference sequence). This CDR3 is built from 16 residues. CDR3 nucleotide sequence: TGTTCCAGCAGCTCTCGACTGGGTCGAGTAACCGGGGAGCTGTTTTTT. Protein: CSSSSRLGRVTGELFF. The full variable domain, with the rest looked up from reference TRBV7-9 and TRBJ2-2, is DTGVSQNPRHKITKRGQNVTFRCDPISEHNRLYWYRQTLGQGPEFLTYFQNEAQLEKSRLLSDRFSAERPKGSFSTLEIQRTEQGDSAMYLCSSSSRLGRVTGELFFGEGSRLTVL.

This clone has only a few counts. This chain joins TRBV7-8 and TRBJ2-1, with D uncertain. The ends were cut back, 5 bases at V and 7 bases at J, with 9 bases in the middle. The CDR3 sequence is 12 residues long. The germline gives CDR1 SGHVS, CDR2 FQNEAQ. CDR3 region: CASSHFLNEQFF. In nucleotides, the CDR3 is TGTGCCAGCAGCCATTTTTTGAATGAGCAGTTCTTC.

J is TRBJ1-4 and V is TRBV14, with 7 nucleotides matching TRBD1. V gave up 4 bases and J gave up 5 bases; unmatched junction bases: 7. CDR3 length equals 15 residues. CDR1 SGHDN and CDR2 FVKESK come from the germline V gene. DNA for the CDR3: TGTGCCAGCAGCCGAGCGACAGGGTACAATGAAAAACTGTTTTTT. Translating gives CASSRATGYNEKLFF.

V usage is TRBV5-1 and J usage is TRBJ2-2; TRBD1 matches 7 bases. This CDR3 has 15 amino acids. The V and J ends lost 5 bases and 6 bases, in that order; junction bases with no gene match: 10. Per germline, CDR1 SGHRS and CDR2 YFSETQ. This CDR3 is CASRVLQGTAGELFF. The CDR3 DNA reads as TGCGCCAGCAGGGTCCTACAGGGGACGGCCGGGGAGCTGTTTTTT.

This clone was picked up a small number of times. The chain links TRBV11-3 to TRBJ2-3, with a possible D match to TRBD2 (7 bases). Germline V gene lookup returns CDR1 SGHNT and CDR2 YENEEA. This CDR3 comprises 17 residues. Deletions cut 2 bases from V and 2 bases from J, with 17 bases between. CDR3 in amino acids: CASSLNGGGGPTDTQYF. The CDR3, as DNA: TGTGCCAGCAGCTTAAACGGGGGCGGGGGCCCCACAGATACGCAGTATTTT.